These 23 T cell receptor beta chains came from one sample sequenced in a study of T cells in Graves' hyperthyroidism and ophthalmopathy. RNA transcripts served as the template for amplifying TCR beta CDR3 regions. A first-round RT-PCR of the TCR CDR3 used the HTBI primer set. TCRdb reprocessed the multiplex PCR reads via MiXCR and lists one record per CDR3 protein. The table shows roughly 580,000 distinct CDR3 sequences, with approximately 13% occurring only once. Sequencing used blood. The receptors were sampled from a woman in her thirties with Graves' hyperthyroidism that later progressed to Graves' ophthalmopathy.

This sequence joins TRBV30 and TRBJ1-1, with D tentatively TRBD1 (5 bases). The ends were cut back, 0 bases at V and 9 bases at J, with 20 bases in the middle. There are 15 residues in the CDR3. The V gene's germline CDR1 is GTSNPN and CDR2 SVGIG (reference sequence). The CDR3 protein is CAWSVQAPSNLKAFF. Written as DNA, the CDR3 is TGTGCCTGGAGTGTACAGGCCCCGTCGAATTTAAAAGCTTTCTTT.

This clonotype came up many times. This rearrangement joins TRBV28 to TRBJ2-7; TRBD2 is a possible D gene (5 bases). Germline CDR1 MDHEN, CDR2 SYDVKM. The CDR3 extends over 13 amino acids. V was cut by 1 base and J by 4 bases, with 8 bases left in between. The CDR3 sequence: CASSLSLAYEQYF. For the CDR3, the DNA is TGTGCCAGCAGTTTATCCCTAGCTTACGAGCAGTACTTC.

This clonotype appeared many times. The rearrangement uses TRBV5-1 and TRBJ2-1, with 11 bases matching TRBD1. Trimming removed 9 bases from V and 5 bases from J; junction bases left unmatched: 7. The CDR3 is 14 amino acids. Germline lookup yields CDR1 SGHRS and CDR2 YFSETQ. The CDR3 nucleotides read TGCGCCACCGCAGGACAGGGGGCAGACAATGAGCAGTTCTTC. Amino acids: CATAGQGADNEQFF.

The V call is TRBV5-1, the J call TRBJ2-7, with 9 nucleotides matching TRBD2. Trimming at V came to 1 base and at J to 2 bases, leaving 7 bases not matched to a gene. Germline V lookup: CDR1 SGHRS, CDR2 YFSETQ. CDR3 size: 16 residues. The CDR3 DNA reads as TGCGCCAGCAGCTTGTCGTCTAGCGGGGCGACCTACGAGCAGTACTTC. It yields the protein CASSLSSSGATYEQYF.

Points on this clonotype: It may be a read error: a sequence one base away is much more abundant. The V gene is TRBV19, the J gene TRBJ1-5; the D is unclear. Looked up from germline, CDR1 is LNHDA and CDR2 is SQIVND (reference sequence). The CDR3 loop spans 17 amino acids. CDR3 DNA: TGTGCCAGTACCAAGGCGACCCACCTTTATAGCAATCGGCCCCAGCATTTT. Residues: CASTKATHLYSNRPQHF.

This clonotype was seen a handful of times. The chain combines TRBV10-3 with TRBJ1-2, with a weak D call TRBD1 (6 bases). From germline, CDR1 is ENHRY and CDR2 SYGVKD. Between the trimmed V and J ends, which lost 2 bases and 7 bases, there was a span of 17 bases. CDR3 size: 15 residues. In nucleotides, the CDR3 is TGTGCCATCAGTGAGATCCCGGACAGACCCTGTGGCTACACCTTC. This translates into CAISEIPDRPCGYTF.

This clonotype has ten or more counts. This chain joins TRBV11-3 and TRBJ2-3; D unresolved. V lost 9 bases and J lost 0, with 22 bases in between. CDR3 length: 17 residues. Germline CDR1 is SGHNT and CDR2 is YENEEA. The CDR3 protein is CASSQDVYRSSTDTQYF. CDR3 coding DNA: TGTGCCAGTTCCCAGGACGTATATCGTTCTAGCACAGATACGCAGTATTTT.

The chain employs TRBV20-1 and TRBJ2-1; 9 positions match TRBD2. V lost 5 bases to trimming and J lost 8 bases; unmatched junction nucleotides: 10. Germline loops: CDR1 DFQATT, CDR2 SNEGSKA (reference sequence). This CDR3 is 14 amino acids long. CDR3 loop: CSAFSSGNGYEQFF. The CDR3, as DNA: TGCAGTGCTTTTTCTAGCGGGAACGGCTATGAGCAGTTCTTC.

Worth noting for this clonotype: Its ends do not fully match the called genes, so a read error is possible. V and J are TRBV7-9 and TRBJ1-3; 8 bases line up with TRBD1. CDR1 SEHNR and CDR2 FQNEAQ come from the germline V gene (reference sequence). The CDR3 totals 15 residues. The CDR3: CASSSDRERGNTICF. Written as DNA, the CDR3 is TGTGCCAGCAGCTCGGACAGGGAACGCGGAAACACCATATGTTTT.

In its sample, this clonotype was seen many times. This rearrangement joins TRBV27 to TRBJ2-2, with D uncertain. The ends were cut back, 8 bases at V and 5 bases at J, with 6 bases in the middle. The CDR3 loop spans 11 amino acids. Germline CDR1 reads MNHEY; CDR2 reads SMNVEV (reference sequence). Written as DNA, the CDR3 is TGTGCCAGCCGCAGAACCGGGGAGCTGTTTTTT. This translates into CASRRTGELFF.

This clonotype was observed at least ten times. CDR3 DNA sequence: TGCAGCGTCAAGTCCCCTCCCCTGGACCGGGACCGATCAACACTGAACACTGAAGCTTTCTTT. The encoded protein is CSVKSPPLDRDRSTLNTEAFF. J is TRBJ1-1 and V is TRBV29-1; tentative D call: TRBD1 (5 bases). Trimming pared 6 bases from V and 0 bases from J, leaving 35 bases between. Germline V gives CDR1 SQVTM, CDR2 ANQGSEA. The CDR3 consists of 21 residues.

A few counts support this clonotype. The gene calls are TRBV7-9 and TRBJ2-3, with no clear D. The CDR3 has 14 amino acids. Trimming left V 3 bases short and J 1 base short, with 8 bases between. The germline V gene encodes CDR1 SEHNR and CDR2 FQNEAQ (reference sequence). CDR3 sequence reads: CASSFTGGTDTQYF. In DNA, the CDR3 is TGTGCCAGCAGCTTTACGGGTGGCACAGATACGCAGTATTTT.

This clonotype appeared many times. Relative to the germline gene, one junction end is altered; a read error may explain this. In DNA, the CDR3 is TGTGCCGGCTCACCGACAAGGAACACTGAAGCTTTCTTT. This gives the protein CAGSPTRNTEAFF. The J gene is TRBJ1-1, the V gene TRBV18; D gene uncertain. Germline lookup yields CDR1 KGHSH and CDR2 LQKENI. There are 13 residues in the CDR3.

At least ten counts were recorded for this clonotype. The chain uses TRBV6-2 or TRBV6-3 and TRBJ1-1, with 9 nucleotides matching TRBD1. CDR3 length equals 16 residues. The ends lost 6 bases at V and 0 bases at J; junction bases unmatched: 8. The germline CDR1 and CDR2 sequences are MNHEY and SVGEGT. CDR3 residues: CASSPAGQGMNTEAFF. The CDR3 DNA reads TGTGCCAGCAGCCCGGCGGGACAGGGAATGAACACTGAAGCTTTCTTT.

This chain joins TRBV20-1 and TRBJ2-1; 12 nucleotides agree with TRBD2. The V segment lost 6 bases and the J segment 7 bases; nucleotides outside the gene matches: 4. The CDR3 sequence is 13 residues long. The germline V gene has CDR1 DFQATT and CDR2 SNEGSKA (reference sequence). The CDR3 DNA reads as TGCAGTGCCCCGGGACTAGCGGGTAATGAGCAGTTCTTC. Translating it yields CSAPGLAGNEQFF.

This clonotype was detected many times. The V and J genes are TRBV12-3 or TRBV12-4 and TRBJ2-7; 13 bases map to TRBD2. There are 16 residues in the CDR3. The V gene end was trimmed by 1 base and the J gene end by 5 bases; junction bases not matched to a gene: 5. CDR3 DNA: TGTGCCAGCAGTTTAGGCGGACTAGCGGGAGCAAACGAGCAGTACTTC. It codes for CASSLGGLAGANEQYF.

To note about this clonotype: The conserved phenylalanine or tryptophan is not found at the CDR3 terminus, so this likely reflects a read error. The V gene is TRBV11-3, the J gene TRBJ2-5; TRBD1 aligns across 8 bases. The ends lost 5 bases at V and 0 bases at J; junction bases unmatched: 8. Germline loops: CDR1 SGHNT, CDR2 YENEEA. This CDR3 spans 16 amino acids. This CDR3 reads CASSPLGQVYQETQYC. CDR3 sequence (DNA): TGTGCCAGCAGCCCGTTGGGACAGGTCTACCAAGAGACCCAGTACTGC.

The chain carries TRBV4-2 and TRBJ2-3; the match to TRBD2 covers 11 bases. CDR1 LGHNA and CDR2 YNFKEQ come from the germline V gene. The length of the CDR3 is 17 residues. The trim removed 5 bases at V and 4 bases at J, leaving 11 bases unmatched. CDR3 sequence (DNA): TGTGCCAGCAGCGGAACTTTAGCGGGAGGGCTGGCAGATACGCAGTATTTT. Encoded protein: CASSGTLAGGLADTQYF.

This clonotype was observed many times. The J gene is TRBJ2-3, the V gene TRBV20-1, with D possibly called TRBD1 or TRBD2 (6 bases each). This CDR3 has 16 residues. The germline CDR1 and CDR2 sequences are DFQATT and SNEGSKA (reference sequence). V gave up 0 bases and J gave up 1 base, with 14 bases separating them. The chain's CDR3 is CSAREGAGTGTDTQYF. DNA for the CDR3: TGCAGTGCTAGAGAGGGGGCGGGAACGGGCACAGATACGCAGTATTTT.

Only a few counts were recorded for this clonotype. The gene calls are TRBV20-1 and TRBJ2-7; 10 nucleotides line up with TRBD2. Trimming took 6 bases from V and 4 from J; bases not matched to a gene: 6. The length of the CDR3 is 13 residues. Germline CDR1 and CDR2: DFQATT and SNEGSKA (reference sequence). CDR3 amino acids: CSARGLARYEQYF. The CDR3 coding sequence is TGCAGTGCCCGGGGACTAGCGAGATACGAGCAGTACTTC.

The chain employs TRBV9 and TRBJ2-2; D gene uncertain. The germline V gene has CDR1 SGDLS and CDR2 YYNGEE. V shed 0 bases and J shed 2 bases, with 11 bases lying between them. The CDR3 is 16 amino acids. The CDR3 nucleotides are TGTGCCAGCAGCGTAGAACCTAGGCCAAACACCGGGGAGCTGTTTTTT. The encoded protein is CASSVEPRPNTGELFF.

In its sample, this clonotype was seen a few times. The V gene is TRBV11-3, the J gene TRBJ1-4, with no clear D. V was clipped by 3 bases and J by 7 bases, with 12 bases between them. The germline V gene has CDR1 SGHNT and CDR2 YENEEA. There are 14 residues in the CDR3. CDR3 region: CASSFPGNAEKLFF. CDR3 coding DNA: TGTGCCAGCAGCTTCCCGGGGAATGCTGAAAAACTGTTTTTT.

This clonotype was found a few times. The rearrangement links TRBV5-1 to TRBJ2-7; 7 nucleotides line up with TRBD1. V was clipped by 4 bases and J by 5 bases; unmatched bases: 6. This CDR3 region has 13 residues. From germline, CDR1 is SGHRS and CDR2 YFSETQ. The CDR3 here is CASSRQGFNEQYF. In nucleotides, the CDR3 is TGCGCCAGCAGCCGACAGGGTTTCAACGAGCAGTACTTC.